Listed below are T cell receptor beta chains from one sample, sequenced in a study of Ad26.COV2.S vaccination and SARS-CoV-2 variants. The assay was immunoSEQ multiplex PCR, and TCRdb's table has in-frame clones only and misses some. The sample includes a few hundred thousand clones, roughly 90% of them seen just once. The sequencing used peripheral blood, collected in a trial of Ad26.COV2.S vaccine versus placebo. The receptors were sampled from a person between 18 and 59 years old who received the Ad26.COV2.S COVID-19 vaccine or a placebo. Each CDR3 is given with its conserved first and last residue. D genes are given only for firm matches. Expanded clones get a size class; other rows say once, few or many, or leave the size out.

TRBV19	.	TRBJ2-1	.	TGTGCCAGTAGTATGCTGGCGGTAGGGTCCTACAATGAGCAGTTCTTC	CASSMLAVGSYNEQFF
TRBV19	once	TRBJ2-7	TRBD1	TGTGCCAGTAGTATGAGGGACAGTCGGAGCTCCTACGAGCAGTACTTC	CASSMRDSRSSYEQYF
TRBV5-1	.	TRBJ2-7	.	TGCGCCAGCAGCTTGGACAGGGTGACCTACGAGCAGTACTTC	CASSLDRVTYEQYF
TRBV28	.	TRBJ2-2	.	TGTGCCAGCAGTTTCCGGCGTCCGAACACCGGGGAGCTGTTTTTT	CASSFRRPNTGELFF
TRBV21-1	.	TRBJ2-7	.	TGTGCCAGCCCAATGGGGAGTTACGAGCAGTACTTC	CASPMGSYEQYF
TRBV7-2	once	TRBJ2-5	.	TGTGCCAGCAGCAGCCAGGGGTCGGGGGAGACCCAGTACTTC	CASSSQGSGETQYF
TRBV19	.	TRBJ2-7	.	TGTGCCAGTAGTAAATCGGACGGGACCTACGAGCAGTACTTC	CASSKSDGTYEQYF
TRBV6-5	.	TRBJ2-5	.	TGTGCCAGCAGTTACGTATGGCAAGAGACCCAGTACTTC	CASSYVWQETQYF
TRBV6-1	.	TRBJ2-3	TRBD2	TGTGCCAGCAGTGAATTACTAGCGACAGATACGCAGTATTTT	CASSELLATDTQYF
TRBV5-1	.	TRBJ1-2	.	TGCGCCACCTCACCTGGCGGGGGCTATGGCTACACCTTC	CATSPGGGYGYTF
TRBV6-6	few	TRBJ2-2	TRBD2	TGTGCCAGCGGGGGGAGGGGCAGAACCACCGGGGAGCTGTTTTTT	CASGGRGRTTGELFF
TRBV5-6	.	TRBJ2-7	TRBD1	TGTGCCAGCAGCGTCGGGACAGGGCACTACGAGCAGTACTTC	CASSVGTGHYEQYF
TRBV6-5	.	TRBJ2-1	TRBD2	TGTGCCAGCAGCAGCAGCGGGAGCCGGGACAATGAGCAGTTCTTC	CASSSSGSRDNEQFF
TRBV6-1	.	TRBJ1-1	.	TGTGCCAGCAGTGAATATATTAACACTGAAGCTTTCTTT	CASSEYINTEAFF
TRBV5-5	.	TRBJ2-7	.	TGTGCCAGCAGCTTGGAGGGGGGCTCCTACGAGCAGTACTTC	CASSLEGGSYEQYF
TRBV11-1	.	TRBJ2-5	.	TGTGCCAGCAGCGCTTCGGAGACCCAGTACTTC	CASSASETQYF
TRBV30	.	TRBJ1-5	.	TGTGCCTGGAGTGTCAGGCCGTCGGGCAATCAGCCCCAGCATTTT	CAWSVRPSGNQPQHF
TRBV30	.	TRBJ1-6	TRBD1	TGTGCCTGGAGGGTAGGGGACAGAGATAATTCACCCCTCCACTTT	CAWRVGDRDNSPLHF
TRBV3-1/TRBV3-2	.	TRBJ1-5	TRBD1	TGTGCCAGCAGCCCGACCGGGACAGGGTATGGTAATCAGCCCCAGCATTTT	CASSPTGTGYGNQPQHF
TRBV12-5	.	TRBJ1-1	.	TGTGCTAGTGGCAACGGGGACACTGAAGCTTTCTTT	CASGNGDTEAFF
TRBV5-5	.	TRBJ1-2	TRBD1	TGTGCCAGCAGCTTGGCAGGGGGGGTCTATGGCTACACCTTC	CASSLAGGVYGYTF
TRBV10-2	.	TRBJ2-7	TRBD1	TGCGCCAGCACCTCGACAGGGGGCTCCTACGAGCAGTACTTC	CASTSTGGSYEQYF
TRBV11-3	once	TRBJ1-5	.	TGTGCCAGCAGCTTAGATGAGGCGGCTAGCAATCAGCCCCAGCATTTT	CASSLDEAASNQPQHF
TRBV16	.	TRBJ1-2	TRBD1	TGTGCCAGCAGCCAATCTGGGACAGCAAACTATGGCTACACCTTC	CASSQSGTANYGYTF
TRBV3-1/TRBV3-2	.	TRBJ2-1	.	TGTGCCAGCAGCCAAGGGGTTGGGGGAATCTACAATGAGCAGTTCTTC	CASSQGVGGIYNEQFF